The 26 T cell receptor beta chains given below trace back to one sample, sequenced in a study of radiotherapy plus CTLA-4 blockade in lung cancer. This table comes from immunoSEQ multiplex PCR, and its TCRdb copy is limited to in-frame clones, with some not included. The sample includes approximately 78,000 clones, approximately 78% of them seen just once. The material was peripheral blood, obtained from a patient treated with radiotherapy plus ipilimumab. The receptors here all came from a human donor with non-small cell lung cancer who had a complete response to radiotherapy plus ipilimumab.

CDR3 in amino acids: CATDLRQRNTEAFF. CDR3 in DNA: TGTGCCACTGACCTAAGACAGAGGAACACTGAAGCTTTCTTT. V is TRBV28 and J is TRBJ1-1, with D maybe TRBD1 (5 bases). This CDR3 comprises 14 residues. Trimming stripped 10 bases from V and 1 base from J, with 16 bases between. Germline V lookup: CDR1 MDHEN, CDR2 SYDVKM.

J is TRBJ1-3 and V is TRBV19, with D unclear. With 9 bases removed from V and 0 bases from J, the gap between germline ends came to 15 bases. This CDR3 has 15 amino acids. Germline CDR1 and CDR2: LNHDA and SQIVND (reference sequence). Written as DNA, the CDR3 is TGTGCCAGCGCAGGTCTTAGCGTCTCTGGAAACACCATATATTTT. Translating it yields CASAGLSVSGNTIYF. The complete variable domain, with remaining parts taken from reference TRBV19 and TRBJ1-3, reads DGGITQSPKYLFRKEGQNVTLSCEQNLNHDAMYWYRQDPGQGLRLIYYSQIVNDFQKGDIAEGYSVSREKKESFPLTVTSAQKNPTAFYLCASAGLSVSGNTIYFGEGSWLTVV.

The V and J genes are TRBV7-2 and TRBJ1-4; TRBD1 is a possible D gene (6 bases). The CDR3 is 15 amino acids. Trimming took 5 bases from V and 6 from J, leaving 16 bases between them. Germline assignment: CDR1 SGHTA and CDR2 FQGNSA. This CDR3 reads CASSLRGTSYEKLFF. In nucleotides, the CDR3 is TGTGCCAGCAGCCTGCGCGGGACATCGTATGAAAAACTGTTTTTT. Full variable domain (rest looked up from reference TRBV7-2 and TRBJ1-4): GAGVSQSPSNKVTEKGKDVELRCDPISGHTALYWYRQSLGQGLEFLIYFQGNSAPDKSGLPSDRFSAERTGGSVSTLTIQRTQQEDSAVYLCASSLRGTSYEKLFFGSGTQLSVL.

In its sample, this clone was seen a few times. The CDR3 here is CASSPGRGADEKLFF. CDR3 DNA sequence: TGCGCCAGCAGCCCCGGTCGGGGGGCAGATGAAAAACTGTTTTTT. The chain employs TRBV5-1 and TRBJ1-4, with a possible D match to TRBD1 (6 bases). CDR1 and CDR2 from the germline V gene are SGHRS and YFSETQ. The CDR3 runs 15 residues. Trimming removed 4 bases from V and 6 bases from J, with 16 bases in between.

Worth noting for this clone: Other DNA variants within this sample encode the same CDR3. The CDR3 loop reads CASTPGGNYGYTF. The DNA for the CDR3 is TGTGCCAGTACCCCAGGGGGCAACTATGGCTACACCTTC. The V call is TRBV6-5, the J call TRBJ1-2, with 8 bases that match TRBD1. The germline V gene has CDR1 MNHEY and CDR2 SVGAGI. After removal of 9 bases from V and 2 bases from J, the junction contained 5 bases not matched to a gene. The CDR3 consists of 13 residues.

Details on this clone: A junction boundary mismatches the germline segment, possibly from a read error. The chain couples TRBV27 to TRBJ1-1, with a tentative D call TRBD1 (5 bases). The CDR3 covers 15 residues. Germline V gene lookup returns CDR1 MNHEY and CDR2 SMNVEV (reference sequence). Here the CDR3 DNA reads TGTGCCGGCAGTTTATCGTACCAGGGGAACACTGAAGCTTTCTTT. Its protein product is CAGSLSYQGNTEAFF.

A single count supports this clone. This rearrangement joins TRBV27 to TRBJ2-1; 13 bases agree with TRBD2. After removal of 3 bases from V and 3 bases from J, the junction contained 8 bases not matched to a gene. The CDR3 runs to 18 residues. The V gene's germline CDR1 is MNHEY and CDR2 SMNVEV (reference sequence). The CDR3 nucleotides read TGTGCCAGCAGTTTCCATCCCGGACTAGCGGGAGTCTACAATGAGCAGTTCTTC. It is translated as CASSFHPGLAGVYNEQFF.

This sequence joins TRBV5-1 and TRBJ2-2; D remains unclear. V was cut by 5 bases and J by 6 bases, with 17 bases left in between. The CDR3 length is 15 residues. Per the germline V gene, CDR1 is SGHRS and CDR2 is YFSETQ. The CDR3 coding sequence is TGCGCCAGCAGTTCGACCCCCTCTGAGTCCGGGGAGCTGTTTTTT. It translates to CASSSTPSESGELFF.

This chain links TRBV7-2 with TRBJ2-3; D perhaps matches TRBD2 (5 bases). V lost 5 bases and J lost 3, with 15 bases in between. There are 15 residues in the CDR3. Germline V gives CDR1 SGHTA, CDR2 FQGNSA. The CDR3 loop reads CASSQRAASTDTQYF. CDR3 DNA: TGTGCCAGCAGCCAGAGGGCGGCGTCGACAGATACGCAGTATTTT.

This clone has only a few counts. V and J are TRBV6-1 and TRBJ2-7; tentative D call: TRBD1 (5 bases). V gave up 6 bases and J gave up 2 bases, with 5 bases separating them. The germline V gene has CDR1 MNHNS and CDR2 SASEGT. This CDR3 is built from 11 residues. CDR3 sequence (DNA): TGTGCCAGCAGACAGGCCTACGAGCAGTACTTC. Translated: CASRQAYEQYF.

The V gene is TRBV30, the J gene TRBJ2-5; the D gene is possibly TRBD1 (5 bases). The CDR3 totals 12 residues. Trimming left V 3 bases short and J 4 bases short, with 9 bases between. From germline, CDR1 is GTSNPN and CDR2 SVGIG (reference sequence). The CDR3 protein is CAWRGLPETQYF. The DNA of the CDR3 is TGTGCCTGGAGGGGGCTCCCAGAGACCCAGTACTTC.

The CDR3 protein is CASSLVGDEQFF. DNA for the CDR3: TGTGCCAGCAGTCTAGTGGGGGATGAGCAGTTCTTC. The chain is built from TRBV5-4 and TRBJ2-1, with D possibly being TRBD1 or TRBD2 (5 bases each). The CDR3 has 12 residues. V was trimmed by 5 bases and J by 8 bases, leaving 11 bases between them. Germline CDR1 and CDR2: SGHNT and YYREEE (reference sequence).

V is TRBV7-8 and J is TRBJ1-6; possibly TRBD1 for D (6 bases). Between the trimmed V and J ends, which lost 4 bases and 0 bases, there was a span of 13 bases. The V gene's germline CDR1 is SGHVS and CDR2 FQNEAQ. The CDR3 is 17 residues long. As DNA, the CDR3 is TGTGCCAGCAGCTCAATGGGGGGCAGCTCCTATAATTCACCCCTCCACTTT. Its translation is CASSSMGGSSYNSPLHF.

Here the CDR3 DNA reads TGTGCCAGCAGCTTGGGTCTAGCGGGAGGCACTTTCGGTAATGAGCAGTTCTTC. The encoded protein is CASSLGLAGGTFGNEQFF. The genes are TRBV5-6 and TRBJ2-1; 11 bases agree with TRBD2. V lost 0 bases to trimming and J lost 7 bases; unmatched junction nucleotides: 12. This CDR3 is 18 amino acids long. Germline V lookup: CDR1 SGHDT, CDR2 YYEEEE.

This clone was recorded a few times. The CDR3 is CASSLDSAGEGYEQYF. The CDR3 nucleotides read TGTGCCAGCAGCCTAGACTCCGCGGGGGAGGGTTACGAGCAGTACTTC. This rearrangement joins TRBV7-2 to TRBJ2-7; 7 bases match TRBD2. This CDR3 has 16 residues. V shed 5 bases and J 4 bases; nucleotides not matched to a gene: 14. CDR1 is SGHTA, CDR2 FQGNSA, per germline.

V gene TRBV7-2 combines with J gene TRBJ2-5, with TRBD2 matching over 13 bases. Germline V gives CDR1 SGHTA, CDR2 FQGNSA. The J segment lost 4 bases and the V segment lost 2 bases, leaving 13 bases of the junction unmatched. This CDR3 is 19 amino acids long. The CDR3 nucleotides are TGTGCCAGCAGCTTATCCGTTCTATCCGGACTAGCGGGGGTAGAGACCCAGTACTTC. This gives the protein CASSLSVLSGLAGVETQYF.

The CDR3 DNA reads TGTGCCAGCTCACCGGAGAGGAGGACTGAAGCTTTCTTT. As protein: CASSPERRTEAFF. This chain joins TRBV18 and TRBJ1-1; no clear D. V dropped 3 bases and J dropped 5 bases, with 10 bases sitting between them. Germline-derived CDR1 and CDR2 are KGHSH and LQKENI. The CDR3 extends over 13 amino acids.

The chain links TRBV13 to TRBJ2-3; tentatively, D is TRBD1 or TRBD2 (7 bases each). V was trimmed by 5 bases and J by 3 bases, leaving 15 bases between them. The CDR3 is 15 amino acids. The germline V gene encodes CDR1 PRHDT and CDR2 FYEKMQ (reference sequence). For the CDR3, the DNA is TGTGCCAGCAGCGGGGGGGACAGAATAACAGATACGCAGTATTTT. Translation: CASSGGDRITDTQYF.

This clone was observed a handful of times. The chain couples TRBV4-3 to TRBJ2-3; tentative D call: TRBD1 (5 bases). The CDR3 contains 15 residues. The ends were cut back, 0 bases at V and 6 bases at J, with 13 bases in the middle. Germline CDR1 and CDR2: LGHNA and YSLEER. The CDR3 loop is CASSQEHRLSDTQYF. CDR3 sequence (DNA): TGCGCCAGCAGCCAAGAACACAGGTTAAGTGATACGCAGTATTTT.

This clone was counted between two and nine times. CDR3 bases: TGTGCCAGCAGCTTAGTTGGAGTAGGGAATAATTCACCCCTCCACTTT. Amino acids: CASSLVGVGNNSPLHF. V is TRBV11-2 and J is TRBJ1-6; D unclear. V was pared by 1 base and J by 5 bases, with 12 bases between. Germline V gene sequence: CDR1 SGHAT, CDR2 FQNNGV. This CDR3 is built from 16 residues.

V is TRBV6-1 and J is TRBJ2-2, with 7 bases identical to TRBD1. The CDR3 is made up of 15 amino acids. The germline gives CDR1 MNHNS, CDR2 SASEGT. The trim removed 5 bases at V and 6 bases at J, leaving 9 bases unmatched. CDR3 nucleotides: TGTGCCAGCAGTAGGGACAGCCAAGGCGCCGGGGAGCTGTTTTTT. This sequence encodes CASSRDSQGAGELFF.

The chain couples TRBV2 to TRBJ2-7; the D gene is possibly TRBD1 (5 bases). V was shortened by 11 bases and J by 0 bases, with 14 bases between the two germline ends. Looked up from germline, CDR1 is SNHLY and CDR2 is FYNNEI. The CDR3 extends over 13 amino acids. CDR3 in DNA: TGTGCCGGACACCCAGGAACCTCCTACGAGCAGTACTTC. Translated, it gives CAGHPGTSYEQYF. The full variable domain, in which reference TRBV2 and TRBJ2-7 provide the parts outside the CDR3, is EPEVTQTPSHQVTQMGQEVILRCVPISNHLYFYWYRQILGQKVEFLVSFYNNEISEKSEIFDDQFSVERPDGSNFTLKIRSTKLEDSAMYFCAGHPGTSYEQYFGPGTRLTVT.

With regard to this clone: Other DNA sequences in this specimen translate into the identical CDR3. This chain joins TRBV25-1 and TRBJ2-1; TRBD1 matches at 8 bases. This CDR3 has 16 amino acids. With 6 bases clipped from V and 0 bases from J, the junction kept 7 bases outside the gene matches. Looked up from germline, CDR1 is MGHDK and CDR2 is SYGVNS. The CDR3 sequence is CASSELGQASYNEQFF. The CDR3 bases are TGTGCCAGCAGCGAACTGGGACAGGCCTCCTACAATGAGCAGTTCTTC.

In its sample, this clone was seen a few times. J is TRBJ1-2 and V is TRBV5-6; no reliable D call. V lost 1 base and J 1 base, leaving 11 bases between the germline ends. CDR1 and CDR2 from the germline V gene are SGHDT and YYEEEE. This CDR3 comprises 15 residues. The CDR3 sequence: CASSLRRGLNYGYTF. As DNA, the CDR3 is TGTGCCAGCAGCTTGCGTCGGGGTCTTAACTATGGCTACACCTTC.

The genes are TRBV7-2 and TRBJ1-2; possibly TRBD1 for D (5 bases). Trimming shortened V by 3 bases and J by 4 bases, and 9 bases separated the two germline ends. CDR3 length: 13 amino acids. Germline V gene data show CDR1 as SGHTA and CDR2 as FQGNSA. The DNA for the CDR3 is TGTGCCAGCAGCTTGGAAGGGGCCTATGGCTACACCTTC. Its translation: CASSLEGAYGYTF.

The CDR3 sequence: CASSQGYRTANTGELFF. Here the CDR3 DNA reads TGTGCCAGCAGCCAGGGTTATAGGACAGCGAACACCGGGGAGCTGTTTTTT. J is TRBJ2-2 and V is TRBV7-9; perhaps TRBD1 as D (6 bases). The CDR3 runs 17 residues. CDR1 is SEHNR, CDR2 FQNEAQ, per germline (reference sequence). V was pared by 5 bases and J by 0 bases, with 16 bases between.